This TCR beta chain was sequenced for a study of T-cell memory formation after mild COVID-19. The overall study: Most TCR clusters belonged to a single donor. Study-level results: Researchers report contracting CD4+ clones mostly in CM and EM, with CD8+ clones in EMRA. Later expanders leaned CD4+, whereas clones that contracted between day 15 and 85 were balanced CD4/CD8.

In this sample, this clonotype turned up a few times. Its antigen is as yet unknown. The germline V gene has CDR1 SGHTA and CDR2 FQGTGA. There are 18 residues in the CDR3. V lost 0 bases, J lost 5 bases, and 20 bases lay in between. TCR alpha and TCR beta cDNA libraries carrying sample barcodes and UMIs were produced by 5'RACE using constant-segment primers. TCRdb reprocessed the 5' RACE reads with MiXCR, giving one entry per CDR3 protein. The sample has some 250,000 distinct CDR3 sequences, roughly 18% seen once. This sequence originates from a man younger than 30 who had mild COVID-19 (a few samples of this study predate the infection). Cell type and time point are not known. V and J are TRBV7-3 and TRBJ2-1; perhaps TRBD1 as D (5 bases). Sequencing was carried out using PBMCs or a T cell subset sorted from them (not recorded which). This chain's CDR3 is CASSLTGPNPHTHNEQFF. CDR3 nucleotide sequence: TGTGCCAGCAGCTTAACGGGGCCTAATCCCCACACTCACAATGAGCAGTTCTTC. Filled out from reference TRBV7-3 and TRBJ2-1, the complete variable domain reads GAGVSQTPSNKVTEKGKYVELRCDPISGHTALYWYRQSLGQGPEFLIYFQGTGAADDSGLPNDRFFAVRPEGSVSTLKIQRTERGDSAVYLCASSLTGPNPHTHNEQFFGPGTRLTVL.